This T cell receptor (beta chain) was profiled in a study of T cells after yellow fever vaccination (dated by TCRdb to between 2018 and 2021). Describing the broader study: Libraries from fractions with low cell numbers were prepared with the SMART-Seq v4 Ultra Low Input RNA kit. Two healthy male donors made up the cohort, one aged 18 to 29 years and the other aged 30 to 40 years. Blood samples were taken at several timepoints before and after primary and secondary immunization, and bulk PBMC replicates and cell subsets were isolated. To follow T-cell clones before and after primary and booster YFV17D yellow fever vaccination, bulk TCR alpha and beta repertoires were sequenced over time. The paper as a whole reports these results and caveats: The secondary T-cell response was weaker than the primary response but faster, peaking on day 5 instead of day 15. The study included only a couple of donors, which limits how far the findings can be generalized. After the booster, most clones that had expanded after primary vaccination were detected again (around 96% of CD4 and under 90% of CD8), suggesting broad maintenance of memory. A small share of clonotypes was detected in both CD4 and CD8 compartments, with the overlap likely arising from convergent recombination. Because abundant contaminating clonotypes from the bulk population could be contained in FACS-sorted repertoires, computational filtering was required.

TCR cDNA was synthesized by 5'RACE template switching, through which a universal primer site and unique molecular identifiers were introduced. cDNA synthesis was primed from both the TCR alpha and TCR beta constant segments. Two PCR steps were used to amplify libraries, with sample barcodes and sequencing adapters being added in the second step. Libraries were sequenced on Illumina HiSeq 2500 (2x100 bp) or NovaSeq (2x150 bp). The source study handled its data this way. MIGEC was used to demultiplex reads and collapse the reads into UMI consensus sequences, and MiXCR was used for V(D)J alignment. Using edgeR on replicate PBMC samples, clonotypes were called vaccine-responding if FDR was below 0.01 and the log2 fold change was above 5 up to day 15. Bulk clonotypes were assigned CD4 or CD8 identity according to which sequenced CD4 or CD8 repertoire held them at higher abundance. TCRdb trimmed public reads at Q25 via fastp, called clones via MiXCR and kept in-frame beta chains. Rows merge per CDR3 protein into single entries with the most common DNA and genes. Clone size and V and J calls follow TCRdb, not the original study. The sample table holds 200,000 to 300,000 distinct CDR3 sequences, of which around 7% were seen once. Over 0.65% of the sample goes to the ten largest clones.

The meaning of the sample's treatment or condition label: live attenuated yellow fever vaccine strain. A standard Ficoll-Paque protocol was used to isolate PBMCs from peripheral blood. Dynabeads CD4 and CD8 positive selection kits were used to isolate CD4 and CD8 T-cell fractions. RNA was extracted with TriZol from bulk PBMCs, CD4 and CD8 fractions, and dextramer-positive and dextramer-negative fractions. This clonotype was observed at least ten times. Its antigen remains unidentified. No much larger clone is present one base from it, and per-base qualities are unavailable. The germline V gene sets CDR1 to MNHEY and CDR2 to SVGEGT. V and J are truncated by 6 bases and 0 bases respectively, leaving an intervening sequence of 19 bases. Taken from cysteine to phenylalanine, the CDR3 has 17 residues. Only the CDR3 DNA stays, 51 bases, in frame from base 1.

Sequenced material: CD4+ T cells sorted from PBMCs, taken 15 days after the yellow fever booster vaccination. The receptor comes from a man aged 25-45 years who received the YFV17D yellow fever vaccine. The chain links TRBV6-2 or TRBV6-3 with TRBJ2-3, with TRBD2 as a weak D call on 5 bases. The bases are TGTGCCAGCAGCCGTGGACTCTCTCCACTGAGCACAGATACGCAGTATTTT. The encoded protein is CASSRGLSPLSTDTQYF.